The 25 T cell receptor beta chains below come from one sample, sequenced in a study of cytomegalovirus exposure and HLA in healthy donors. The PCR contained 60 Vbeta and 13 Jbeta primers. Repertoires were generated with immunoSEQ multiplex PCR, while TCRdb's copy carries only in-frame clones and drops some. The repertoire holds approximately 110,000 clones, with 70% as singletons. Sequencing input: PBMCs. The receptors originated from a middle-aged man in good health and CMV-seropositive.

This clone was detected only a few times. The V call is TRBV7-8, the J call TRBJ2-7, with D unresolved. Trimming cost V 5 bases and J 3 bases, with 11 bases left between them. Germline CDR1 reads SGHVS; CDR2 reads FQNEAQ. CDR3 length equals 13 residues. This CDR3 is CASSPDPNYEQYV. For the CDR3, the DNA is TGTGCCAGCAGCCCCGACCCGAACTACGAGCAGTACGTC.

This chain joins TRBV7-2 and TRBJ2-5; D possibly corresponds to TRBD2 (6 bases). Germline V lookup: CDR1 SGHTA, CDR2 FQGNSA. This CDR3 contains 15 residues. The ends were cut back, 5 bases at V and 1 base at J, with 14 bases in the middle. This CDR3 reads CASSTLSGIQETQYF. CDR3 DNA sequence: TGTGCCAGCAGCACTCTTAGCGGAATCCAAGAGACCCAGTACTTC.

CDR3 coding DNA: TGTGCCAGCAGCGGCAGTTCCCAAGAGACCCAGTACTTC. Translated: CASSGSSQETQYF. The chain has TRBV7-2 and TRBJ2-5; no clear D gene. Germline V gene data show CDR1 as SGHTA and CDR2 as FQGNSA. This CDR3 is built from 13 residues. Trimming pared 5 bases from V and 1 base from J, leaving 8 bases between.

This chain's CDR3 is CAWRSGINEQFF. In nucleotides, the CDR3 is TGTGCCTGGAGAAGCGGGATCAATGAGCAGTTCTTC. V is TRBV30 and J is TRBJ2-1, with 7 bases matching TRBD2. The CDR3 is made up of 12 amino acids. The V gene's germline CDR1 is GTSNPN and CDR2 SVGIG (reference sequence). V lost 3 bases and J lost 6; bases outside the gene matches: 2. Supplemented by reference TRBV30 and TRBJ2-1, the full variable domain reads SQTIHQWPATLVQPVGSPLSLECTVEGTSNPNLYWYRQAAGRGLQLLFYSVGIGQISSEVPQNLSASRPQDRQFILSSKKLLLSDSGFYLCAWRSGINEQFFGPGTRLTVL.

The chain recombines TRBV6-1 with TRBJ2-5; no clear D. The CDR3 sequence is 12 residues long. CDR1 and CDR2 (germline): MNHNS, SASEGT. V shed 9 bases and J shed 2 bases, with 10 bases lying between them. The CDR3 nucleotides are TGTGCCAGTTCCGTTGTACAAGAGACCCAGTACTTC. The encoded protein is CASSVVQETQYF.

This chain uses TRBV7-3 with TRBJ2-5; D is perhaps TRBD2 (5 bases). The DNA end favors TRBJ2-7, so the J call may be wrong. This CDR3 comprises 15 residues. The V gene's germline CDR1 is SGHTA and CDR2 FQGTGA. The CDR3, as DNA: TGTGCCAGCAGCTTAATGGCGGGCTACTCCTACGAGCAGTACTTC. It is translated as CASSLMAGYSYEQYF.

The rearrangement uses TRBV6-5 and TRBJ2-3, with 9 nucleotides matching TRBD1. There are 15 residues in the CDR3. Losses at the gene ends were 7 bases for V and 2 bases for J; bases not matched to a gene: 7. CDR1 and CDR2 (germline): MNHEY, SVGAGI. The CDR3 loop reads CASKLGQGYTDTQYF. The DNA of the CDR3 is TGTGCCAGCAAACTGGGACAGGGTTACACAGATACGCAGTATTTT.

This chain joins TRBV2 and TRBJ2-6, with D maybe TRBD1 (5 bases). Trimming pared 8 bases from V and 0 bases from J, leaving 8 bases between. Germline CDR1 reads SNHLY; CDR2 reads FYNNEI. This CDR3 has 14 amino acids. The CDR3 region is CASLQGSGANVLTF. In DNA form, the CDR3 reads TGTGCCAGCCTTCAGGGCTCTGGGGCCAACGTCCTGACTTTC.

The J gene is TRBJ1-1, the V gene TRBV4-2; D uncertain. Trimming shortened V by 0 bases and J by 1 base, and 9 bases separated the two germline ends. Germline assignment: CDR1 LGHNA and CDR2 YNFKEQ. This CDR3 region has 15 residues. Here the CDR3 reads CASSQEGSQNTEAFF. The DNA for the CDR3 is TGTGCCAGCAGCCAAGAGGGTAGCCAGAACACTGAAGCTTTCTTT.

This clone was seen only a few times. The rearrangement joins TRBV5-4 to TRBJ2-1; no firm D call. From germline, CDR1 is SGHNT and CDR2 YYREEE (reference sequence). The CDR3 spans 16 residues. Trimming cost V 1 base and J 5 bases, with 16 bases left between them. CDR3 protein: CASSLLGLGVNNEQFF. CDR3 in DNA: TGTGCCAGCAGCTTGTTGGGTCTAGGAGTGAACAATGAGCAGTTCTTC.

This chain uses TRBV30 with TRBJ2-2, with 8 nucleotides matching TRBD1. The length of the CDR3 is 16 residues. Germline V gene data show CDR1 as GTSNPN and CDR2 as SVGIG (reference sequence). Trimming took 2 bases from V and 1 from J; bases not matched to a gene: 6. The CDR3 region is CAWSSPGTGNTGELFF. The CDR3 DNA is TGTGCCTGGAGTTCCCCCGGGACAGGGAACACCGGGGAGCTGTTTTTT.

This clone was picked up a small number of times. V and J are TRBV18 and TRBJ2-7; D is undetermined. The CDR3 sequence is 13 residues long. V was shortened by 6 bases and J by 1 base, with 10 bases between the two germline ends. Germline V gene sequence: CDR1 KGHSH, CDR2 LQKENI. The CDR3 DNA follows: TGTGCCAGCTCCCCGGCGGAGTCCTACGAGCAGTACGTC. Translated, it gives CASSPAESYEQYV.

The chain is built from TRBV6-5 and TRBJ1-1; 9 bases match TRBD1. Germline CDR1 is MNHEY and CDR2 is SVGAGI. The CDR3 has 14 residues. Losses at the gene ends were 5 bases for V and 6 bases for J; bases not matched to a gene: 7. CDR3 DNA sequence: TGTGCCAGCAGTATTCCGGGACAGGGTTCTGAAGCTTTCTTT. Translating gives CASSIPGQGSEAFF.

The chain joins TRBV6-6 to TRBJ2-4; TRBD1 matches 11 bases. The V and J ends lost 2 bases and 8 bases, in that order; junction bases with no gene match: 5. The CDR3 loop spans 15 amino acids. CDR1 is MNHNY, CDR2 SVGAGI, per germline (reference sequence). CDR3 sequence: CASSYGTGGNDIQYF. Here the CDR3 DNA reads TGTGCCAGCAGTTACGGGACAGGGGGTAATGACATTCAGTACTTC.

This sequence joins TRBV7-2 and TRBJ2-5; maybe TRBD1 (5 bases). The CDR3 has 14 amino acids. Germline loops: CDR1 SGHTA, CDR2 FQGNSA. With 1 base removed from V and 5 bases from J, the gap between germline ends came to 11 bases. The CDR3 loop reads CASSLGRQSETQYF. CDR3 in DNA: TGTGCCAGCAGCTTAGGTCGACAGTCGGAGACCCAGTACTTC.

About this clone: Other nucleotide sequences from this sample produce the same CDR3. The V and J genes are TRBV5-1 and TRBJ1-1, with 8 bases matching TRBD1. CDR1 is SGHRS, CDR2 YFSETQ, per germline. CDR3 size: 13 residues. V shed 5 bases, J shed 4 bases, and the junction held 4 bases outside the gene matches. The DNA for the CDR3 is TGCGCCAGCAGTCGTACAGGGGGCACTGAAGCTTTCTTT. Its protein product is CASSRTGGTEAFF.

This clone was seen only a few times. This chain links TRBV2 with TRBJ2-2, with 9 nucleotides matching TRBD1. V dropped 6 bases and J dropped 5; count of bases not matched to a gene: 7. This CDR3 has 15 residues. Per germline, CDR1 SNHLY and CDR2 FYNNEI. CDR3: CASRETGGETGELFF. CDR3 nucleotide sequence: TGTGCCAGCAGAGAGACAGGGGGGGAGACCGGGGAGCTGTTTTTT.

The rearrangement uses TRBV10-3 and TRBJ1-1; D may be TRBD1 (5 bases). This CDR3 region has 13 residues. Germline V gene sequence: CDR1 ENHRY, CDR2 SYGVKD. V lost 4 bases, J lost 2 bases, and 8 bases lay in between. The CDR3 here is CAISGGSNTEAFF. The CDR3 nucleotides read TGTGCCATCAGTGGGGGCAGCAACACTGAAGCTTTCTTT.

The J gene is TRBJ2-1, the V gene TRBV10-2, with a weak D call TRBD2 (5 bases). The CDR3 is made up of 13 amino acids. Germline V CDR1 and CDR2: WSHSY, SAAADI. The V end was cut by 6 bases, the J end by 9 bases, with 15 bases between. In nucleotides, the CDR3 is TGCGCCAGCAGATCAGCGGAGGCCGGTGAGCAGTTCTTC. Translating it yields CASRSAEAGEQFF.

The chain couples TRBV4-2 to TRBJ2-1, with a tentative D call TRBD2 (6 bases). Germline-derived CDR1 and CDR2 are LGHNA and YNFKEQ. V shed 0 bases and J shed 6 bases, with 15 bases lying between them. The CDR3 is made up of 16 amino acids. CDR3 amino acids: CASSQEEAGSSNEQFF. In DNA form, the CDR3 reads TGTGCCAGCAGCCAAGAAGAAGCGGGTAGTTCCAATGAGCAGTTCTTC.

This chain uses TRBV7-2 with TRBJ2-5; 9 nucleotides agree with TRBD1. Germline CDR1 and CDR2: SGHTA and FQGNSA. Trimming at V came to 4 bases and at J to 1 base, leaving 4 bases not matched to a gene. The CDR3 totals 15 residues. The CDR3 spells CASSSRTGVQETQYF. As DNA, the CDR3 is TGTGCCAGCAGCTCCCGGACAGGGGTCCAAGAGACCCAGTACTTC.

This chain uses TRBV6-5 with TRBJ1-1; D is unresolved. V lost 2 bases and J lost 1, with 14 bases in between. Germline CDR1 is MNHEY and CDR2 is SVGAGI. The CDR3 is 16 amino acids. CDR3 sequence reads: CASSYTSRGRNTEAFF. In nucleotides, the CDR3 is TGTGCCAGCAGTTACACGAGCCGCGGGAGGAACACTGAAGCTTTCTTT.

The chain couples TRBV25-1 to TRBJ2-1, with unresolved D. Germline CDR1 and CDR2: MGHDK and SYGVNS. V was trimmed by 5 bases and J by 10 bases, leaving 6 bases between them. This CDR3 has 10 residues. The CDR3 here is CASSPREQFF. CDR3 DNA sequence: TGTGCCAGCAGTCCCCGGGAGCAGTTCTTC.

The CDR3 sequence: CASSLSRGRVEQYV. CDR3 nucleotides: TGTGCCAGCAGTTTATCCCGCGGCAGGGTCGAGCAGTACGTC. V gene TRBV27 combines with J gene TRBJ2-7; tentatively, D is TRBD1 (5 bases). Trimming left V 0 bases short and J 6 bases short, with 12 bases between. Germline V gene sequence: CDR1 MNHEY, CDR2 SMNVEV (reference sequence). The CDR3 sequence is 14 residues long.

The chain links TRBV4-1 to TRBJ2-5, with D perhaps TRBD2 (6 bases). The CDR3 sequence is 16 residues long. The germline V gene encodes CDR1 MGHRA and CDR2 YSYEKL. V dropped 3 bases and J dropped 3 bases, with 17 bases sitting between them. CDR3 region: CASSQGGGRHEETQYF. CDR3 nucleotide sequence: TGCGCCAGCAGCCAGGGAGGAGGGAGGCACGAAGAGACCCAGTACTTC.